This T cell receptor (beta chain) originates from a study of blood T cell repertoires in COVID-19. Study-level background: There were acute and convalescent COVID-19 samples, and they came from the United States, Italy and Spain.

The CDR3 covers 14 residues. V was pared by 1 base and J by 2 bases, with 3 bases of the junction left unmatched. Germline assignment: CDR1 SGHNT and CDR2 YYREEE (reference sequence). Profiled with immunoSEQ multiplex PCR; TCRdb holds only in-frame clones, not every one. The table has 70,000 to 90,000 clones, roughly 82% seen once. Sequencing used peripheral blood. V gene TRBV5-4 combines with J gene TRBJ2-7; 7 bases are shared with TRBD1. The clonotype was recovered from a man aged 45-65 years with active COVID-19. The CDR3 region has the DNA TGTGCCAGCAGCTTGCGGCAGGGGGCCTACGAGCAGTACTTC. Protein: CASSLRQGAYEQYF.